A selection of T cell receptor beta chains follows, all from one sample in a study of blood T cell repertoires in COVID-19. Libraries were prepared by immunoSEQ multiplex PCR; TCRdb keeps only in-frame clonotypes and omits some of them. The table records approximately 390,000 clones, over 75% of them present only once. The sample taken for sequencing was peripheral blood. Every receptor here comes from an older woman with COVID-19, enrolled during active disease. The CDR3 runs from the conserved cysteine through the conserved F or W. The order of the fields is J gene, D gene, V gene, clone size, CDR3 DNA, CDR3 protein. A D gene is named only where the DNA matches it firmly. Size is stated for part of the rows, as once, few or many counts, or as a class when the clone is expanded.

TRBJ1-5 | TRBD1 | TRBV6-5 | . | TGTGCCAGCAGTTCCAAGACAGGGTATCAGCCCCAGCATTTT | CASSSKTGYQPQHF
TRBJ2-3 | TRBD2 | TRBV5-1 | once | TGCGCCAGCAGCTTACCTAGCGGGGGTGCAGATACGCAGTATTTT | CASSLPSGGADTQYF
TRBJ1-5 | . | TRBV5-5 | . | TGTGCCAGCAGCTTCTCCGGGGATCAGCCCCAGCATTTT | CASSFSGDQPQHF
TRBJ1-1 | . | TRBV2 | . | TGTGCCAGCAGGGTACAGAGGAACACTGAAGCTTTCTTT | CASRVQRNTEAFF
TRBJ2-1 | TRBD1 | TRBV5-1 | . | TGCGCCAGCAGCTTGGGGACAGGGGGCGGTGAGCAGTTCTTC | CASSLGTGGGEQFF
TRBJ1-2 | . | TRBV5-4 | . | TGTGCCAGCAGCCTCCCAGGGAGGCCAGGATTAGGTGGCTACACCTTC | CASSLPGRPGLGGYTF
TRBJ2-1 | TRBD2 | TRBV6-1 | few | TGTGCCAGCAGTGCCTGGGTGGGGGCTAGCGGGGGCGGCGTGCAGTTCTTC | CASSAWVGASGGGVQFF
TRBJ2-1 | . | TRBV12-3/TRBV12-4 | . | TGTGCCAGCAGTTTATCACTAGTATGGTTCTTC | CASSLSLVWFF
TRBJ1-1 | TRBD1 | TRBV6-6 | . | TGTGCCAGCAGTTCGGTGGGACAGCTGGAAGCTTTCTTT | CASSSVGQLEAFF
TRBJ1-2 | . | TRBV18 | once | TGTGCCAGCTCACTGGGAGACAGGAACTATGGCTACACCTTC | CASSLGDRNYGYTF
TRBJ1-1 | TRBD1 | TRBV19 | . | TGTGCCAGTAGTATCCGGACAGGGGGCACTGAAGCTTTCTTT | CASSIRTGGTEAFF
TRBJ1-1 | . | TRBV5-6 | . | TGTGCCAGCAGCTTCGGGGGGCCCACTGAAGCTTTCTTT | CASSFGGPTEAFF
TRBJ1-5 | . | TRBV7-9 | . | TGTGCCAGCAGCATTCACAGGGCCGGGCAGCCCCAGCATTTT | CASSIHRAGQPQHF
TRBJ1-1 | . | TRBV6-6 | . | TGTGCCAGCAGTTACCGCAGCGAGAACACTGAAGCTTTCTTT | CASSYRSENTEAFF
TRBJ1-2 | . | TRBV6-5 | . | TGTGCCAGCAGTTACTCTGCAGGGACTGCTGGCTACACCTTC | CASSYSAGTAGYTF
TRBJ2-7 | . | TRBV28 | . | TGTGCCAGCAGGAAGACTTTTCTCTACGAGCAGTACTTC | CASRKTFLYEQYF
TRBJ2-1 | . | TRBV18 | . | TGTGCCAGCTCACTAGCTTCCTCCTACAATGAGCAGTTCTTC | CASSLASSYNEQFF
TRBJ2-1 | . | TRBV7-2 | . | TGTGCCAGCAGCTCATACCCGGGGAATGAGCAGTTCTTC | CASSSYPGNEQFF
TRBJ2-7 | . | TRBV3-1/TRBV3-2 | . | TGTGCCAGCAGCCAAGATTGGGGGCGCGAGCAGTACTTC | CASSQDWGREQYF
TRBJ1-2 | . | TRBV4-1 | . | TGCGCCAGCAGCCCGACGACAGGAAACTATGGCTACACCTTC | CASSPTTGNYGYTF
TRBJ1-4 | . | TRBV7-9 | . | TGTGCCAGCAGCTTAGATGAGGGTGTAACAACTAATGAAAAACTGTTTTTT | CASSLDEGVTTNEKLFF
TRBJ2-2 | TRBD1 | TRBV7-8 | . | TGTGCCAGCAGCTCGGAGATACAGGGGTTTGGGGAGCTGTTTTTT | CASSSEIQGFGELFF
TRBJ2-1 | . | TRBV5-6 | . | TGTGCCGGAGGGAGTTATGGGTACAATGAGCAGTTCTTC | CAGGSYGYNEQFF
TRBJ2-1 | . | TRBV3-1/TRBV3-2 | . | TGTGCCAGCAGCCAAGCCCCGAGCTCCTACAATGAGCAGTTCTTC | CASSQAPSSYNEQFF
TRBJ2-1 | . | TRBV5-6 | . | TGTGCCAGCACCTACGACAGAGGAAGCTCCTACAATGAGCAGTTCTTC | CASTYDRGSSYNEQFF
TRBJ1-5 | . | TRBV19 | . | TGTGCCAGTAGTATCGGAGATCTGAGCAATCAGCCCCAGCATTTT | CASSIGDLSNQPQHF
TRBJ1-4 | . | TRBV7-8 | . | TGTGCCAGCAGAGAACAGAGTAATGAAAAACTGTTTTTT | CASREQSNEKLFF
TRBJ2-7 | . | TRBV9 | once | TGTGCCAGCAGCGTAGGGACAGCCTACGAGCAGTACTTC | CASSVGTAYEQYF
TRBJ1-2 | TRBD1 | TRBV14 | once | TGTGCCAGCAGCCGGGACAGGGTTCGATCGGGCGGCTACACCTTC | CASSRDRVRSGGYTF
TRBJ1-1 | . | TRBV5-1 | . | TGCGCCAGCAGCTTGGAGGGGCACATGAACACTGAAGCTTTCTTT | CASSLEGHMNTEAFF
TRBJ1-2 | . | TRBV20-1 | . | TGCAGTGTTACCGACAGCTATGGCTACACCTTC | CSVTDSYGYTF
TRBJ1-4 | . | TRBV7-9 | . | TGTGCCAGCAGCCCATCCATGGGGCCTAATGAAAAACTGTTTTTT | CASSPSMGPNEKLFF
TRBJ2-5 | TRBD1 | TRBV7-3 | . | TGTGCCAGCAGCTCTGGTATTGGACAGGGGGCTGGGGAGACCCAGTACTTC | CASSSGIGQGAGETQYF
TRBJ1-5 | TRBD1 | TRBV2 | . | TGTGCCAGCAGTGAATGGGGACAGGGGTTGGAGCAGCCCCAGCATTTT | CASSEWGQGLEQPQHF
TRBJ1-6 | TRBD1 | TRBV7-9 | . | TGTGCCAGCAGCTTAGCGGTGGGACAGGGTATTCCCCTCCACTTT | CASSLAVGQGIPLHF
TRBJ1-2 | TRBD1 | TRBV28 | . | TGTGCCAGCGGGCCTGGCCAGGGGGCGGCTGGCTACACCTTC | CASGPGQGAAGYTF